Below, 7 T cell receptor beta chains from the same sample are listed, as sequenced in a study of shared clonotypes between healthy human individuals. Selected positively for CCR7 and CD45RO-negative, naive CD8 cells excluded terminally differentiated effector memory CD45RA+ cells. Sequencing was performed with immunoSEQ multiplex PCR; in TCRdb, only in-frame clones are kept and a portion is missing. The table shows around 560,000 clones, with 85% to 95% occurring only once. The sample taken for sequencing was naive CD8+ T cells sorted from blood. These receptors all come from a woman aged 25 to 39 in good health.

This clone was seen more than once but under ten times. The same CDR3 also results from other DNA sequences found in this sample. CDR3 region: CASSFLEGYEQYF. The CDR3 bases are TGTGCCAGCAGCTTCCTGGAGGGATACGAGCAGTACTTC. The rearrangement uses TRBV5-6 and TRBJ2-7, with TRBD2 as a possible D gene (6 bases). Germline CDR1 reads SGHDT; CDR2 reads YYEEEE. This CDR3 region has 13 residues. V shed 2 bases and J shed 4 bases, with 10 bases lying between them.

The CDR3 is CASSLDPQGLGYGYTF. CDR3 DNA sequence: TGTGCCAGCAGCTTAGACCCACAGGGTCTAGGTTATGGCTACACCTTC. The J gene is TRBJ1-2, the V gene TRBV11-2; perhaps TRBD1 as D (6 bases). V was cut by 0 bases and J by 5 bases, with 16 bases left in between. Germline V gene sequence: CDR1 SGHAT, CDR2 FQNNGV. The CDR3 loop spans 16 amino acids.

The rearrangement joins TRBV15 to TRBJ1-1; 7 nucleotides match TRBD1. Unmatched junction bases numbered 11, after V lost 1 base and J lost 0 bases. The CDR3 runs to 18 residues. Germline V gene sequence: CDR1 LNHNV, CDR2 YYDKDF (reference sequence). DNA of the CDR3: TGTGCCACCAGCAGAGCCCGGGGACAGTCCGCGGTGAACACTGAAGCTTTCTTT. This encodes CATSRARGQSAVNTEAFF.

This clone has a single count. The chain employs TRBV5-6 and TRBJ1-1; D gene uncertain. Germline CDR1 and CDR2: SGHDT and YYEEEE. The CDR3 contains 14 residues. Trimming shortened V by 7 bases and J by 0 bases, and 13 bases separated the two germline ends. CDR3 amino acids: CASREGDLNTEAFF. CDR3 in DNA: TGTGCCAGCCGCGAGGGAGATCTGAACACTGAAGCTTTCTTT.

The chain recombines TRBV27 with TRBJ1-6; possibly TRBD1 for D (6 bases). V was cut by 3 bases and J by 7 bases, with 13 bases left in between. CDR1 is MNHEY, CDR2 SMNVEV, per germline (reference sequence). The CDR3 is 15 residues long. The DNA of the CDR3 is TGTGCCAGCAGTTTGTACGGGACACTGAATTCACCCCTCCACTTT. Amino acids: CASSLYGTLNSPLHF.

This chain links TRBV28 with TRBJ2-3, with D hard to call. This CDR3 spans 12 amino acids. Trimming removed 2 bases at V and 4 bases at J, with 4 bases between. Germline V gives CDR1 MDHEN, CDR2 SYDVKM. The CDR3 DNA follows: TGTGCCAGCAGTTTAGTCCCAGATACGCAGTATTTT. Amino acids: CASSLVPDTQYF.

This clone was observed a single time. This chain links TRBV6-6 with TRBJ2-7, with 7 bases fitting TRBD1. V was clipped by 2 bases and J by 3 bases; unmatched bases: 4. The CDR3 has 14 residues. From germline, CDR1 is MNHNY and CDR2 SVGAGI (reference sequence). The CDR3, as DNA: TGTGCCAGCAGTTACACGGGGACAGTCTACGAGCAGTACTTC. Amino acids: CASSYTGTVYEQYF.